This entry lists 23 T cell receptor beta chains sequenced from one sample in a study of T cells in localized non-small cell lung cancer. Method: immunoSEQ multiplex PCR; TCRdb's copy keeps in-frame clones and lacks some. This table holds 2,800 or so clones, 15% to 20% found once. This sample comprised lung tumor tissue, obtained before any cancer treatment. Receptors originate from a man aged 35-75 years with stage I squamous cell lung carcinoma.

V usage is TRBV7-2 and J usage is TRBJ2-1; D gene uncertain. CDR1 and CDR2 (germline): SGHTA, FQGNSA. The V and J ends lost 2 bases and 5 bases respectively, with 7 bases between them. CDR3 length: 13 residues. The CDR3 sequence: CASSLLANNEQFF. CDR3 nucleotide sequence: TGTGCCAGCAGCTTATTAGCCAACAATGAGCAGTTCTTC.

The rearrangement uses TRBV29-1 and TRBJ1-4; D gene ambiguous. Between the trimmed V and J ends, which lost 5 bases and 1 base, there was a span of 11 bases. This CDR3 has 14 residues. Germline loops: CDR1 SQVTM, CDR2 ANQGSEA. CDR3 sequence reads: CSVFAGGTNEKLFF. In nucleotides, the CDR3 is TGCAGCGTTTTTGCAGGCGGAACTAATGAAAAACTGTTTTTT.

The table lists this clone with a count of one. This chain uses TRBV25-1 with TRBJ2-7; the D gene could be TRBD1 or TRBD2 (5 bases each). The CDR3 totals 15 residues. CDR1 and CDR2 (germline): MGHDK, SYGVNS. V was clipped by 2 bases and J by 4 bases, with 15 bases between them. Written as DNA, the CDR3 is TGTGCCAGCAGTGAAGGTGGGGCTAGCCTGTACGAGCAGTACTTC. Translated, it gives CASSEGGASLYEQYF.

The genes are TRBV5-1 and TRBJ2-2; 8 bases fit TRBD1. The V segment lost 3 bases and the J segment 7 bases; nucleotides outside the gene matches: 11. This CDR3 contains 16 residues. From germline, CDR1 is SGHRS and CDR2 YFSETQ. The CDR3 loop is CASSSPTGGRGGELFF. CDR3 coding DNA: TGCGCCAGCAGCTCCCCCACAGGGGGACGGGGCGGGGAGCTGTTTTTT.

V and J are TRBV14 and TRBJ1-1; the D is unclear. CDR1 SGHDN and CDR2 FVKESK come from the germline V gene. V lost 4 bases, J lost 5 bases, and 11 bases lay in between. The CDR3 has 13 residues. The CDR3 coding sequence is TGTGCCAGCAGCCGGAACCACGGGACTGAAGCTTTCTTT. It translates to CASSRNHGTEAFF.

The CDR3 loop reads CASSQPGAYEQYF. As DNA, the CDR3 is TGTGCCAGCTCACAACCGGGGGCCTACGAGCAGTACTTC. V gene TRBV18 combines with J gene TRBJ2-7, with a weak D call TRBD2 (6 bases). The CDR3 length is 13 residues. The ends were cut back, 4 bases at V and 2 bases at J, with 9 bases in the middle. CDR1 and CDR2 (germline): KGHSH, LQKENI.

This clone was counted many times. The chain employs TRBV11-3 and TRBJ1-6; 7 bases match TRBD1. The junction had 5 bases not matched to a gene; V was cut back by 5 bases and J by 7 bases. Germline assignment: CDR1 SGHNT and CDR2 YENEEA. The CDR3 is 14 amino acids. CDR3 coding DNA: TGTGCCAGCAGCGTACGACAGGGAAATTCACCCCTCCACTTT. It yields the protein CASSVRQGNSPLHF.

There are many counts of this clone. V usage is TRBV11-3 and J usage is TRBJ1-2, with D unresolved. CDR3 size: 16 residues. Germline loops: CDR1 SGHNT, CDR2 YENEEA. Trimming removed 3 bases from V and 0 bases from J, with 14 bases in between. In nucleotides, the CDR3 is TGTGCCAGCAGCTTTATTCGGGCAGGAACTAACTATGGCTACACCTTC. Its translation: CASSFIRAGTNYGYTF. The variable domain in full, completed from reference TRBV11-3 and TRBJ1-2, reads EAGVVQSPRYKIIEKKQPVAFWCNPISGHNTLYWYLQNLGQGPELLIRYENEEAVDDSQLPKDRFSAERLKGVDSTLKIQPAELGDSAVYLCASSFIRAGTNYGYTFGSGTRLTVV.

This clone was observed a few times. The chain carries TRBV28 and TRBJ1-2, with TRBD1 as a possible D gene (5 bases). Germline assignment: CDR1 MDHEN and CDR2 SYDVKM. The CDR3 consists of 15 residues. Trimming stripped 4 bases from V and 1 base from J, with 13 bases between. CDR3 in amino acids: CASSSAGGGNYGYTF. The CDR3 nucleotides are TGTGCCAGCAGTTCAGCTGGGGGTGGTAACTATGGCTACACCTTC.

This clone occurred a few times. The chain combines TRBV5-1 with TRBJ2-3, with 11 bases lining up with TRBD2. The junction had 8 bases not matched to a gene; V was cut back by 0 bases and J by 2 bases. The germline CDR1 and CDR2 sequences are SGHRS and YFSETQ. The CDR3 loop spans 18 amino acids. CDR3 sequence: CASSLVGPSGGTTDTQYF. CDR3 nucleotides: TGCGCCAGCAGCTTGGTGGGGCCTAGCGGGGGGACCACAGATACGCAGTATTTT.

This chain uses TRBV11-3 with TRBJ1-4; the D is unclear. V lost 5 bases and J 1 base, leaving 14 bases between the germline ends. This CDR3 region has 16 residues. Germline CDR1 reads SGHNT; CDR2 reads YENEEA. DNA for the CDR3: TGTGCCAGCAGCCACCCACCCCGGGGAACTAATGAAAAACTGTTTTTT. Translation gives CASSHPPRGTNEKLFF.

V is TRBV11-3 and J is TRBJ2-2; D may be TRBD2 (6 bases). Germline V gene sequence: CDR1 SGHNT, CDR2 YENEEA. V was shortened by 0 bases and J by 1 base, with 6 bases between the two germline ends. The CDR3 runs to 15 residues. CDR3 region: CASSLEGLNTGELFF. In DNA, the CDR3 is TGTGCCAGCAGCTTAGAGGGACTGAACACCGGGGAGCTGTTTTTT.

Relative to its sample, this clone is medium-sized. The chain recombines TRBV28 with TRBJ1-1; unclear D gene. Per germline, CDR1 MDHEN and CDR2 SYDVKM. The V gene lost 4 bases and the J gene lost 8 bases, with 11 bases spanning the gap. The CDR3 extends over 12 amino acids. The CDR3 loop reads CASSWPTPEAFF. In nucleotides, the CDR3 is TGTGCCAGCAGTTGGCCGACACCAGAAGCTTTCTTT.

Here the CDR3 DNA reads TGTGCCAGCCGCCAGGGGGGTTATGGATACAATGAGCAGTTCTTC. Its translation: CASRQGGYGYNEQFF. J is TRBJ2-1 and V is TRBV19, with D perhaps TRBD1 (7 bases). This CDR3 is built from 15 residues. Germline CDR1 LNHDA, CDR2 SQIVND (reference sequence). V was pared by 9 bases and J by 4 bases, with 19 bases between.

The chain joins TRBV29-1 to TRBJ1-5; D perhaps matches TRBD1 (6 bases). CDR1 SQVTM and CDR2 ANQGSEA come from the germline V gene. The V end lost 5 bases, the J end lost 2 bases, and 10 bases lay between the germline ends. This CDR3 has 13 amino acids. The chain's CDR3 is CSVRGGGNQPQHF. CDR3 DNA sequence: TGCAGCGTTCGGGGGGGCGGCAATCAGCCCCAGCATTTT.

In this sample, this clone turned up a few times. V usage is TRBV29-1 and J usage is TRBJ1-2, with TRBD1 identical over 8 bases. The CDR3 totals 12 residues. V lost 3 bases, J lost 8 bases, and 5 bases stayed unmatched. The V gene's germline CDR1 is SQVTM and CDR2 ANQGSEA. In DNA form, the CDR3 reads TGCAGCGTTGAGGGGGGGACAGGAGGCTACACCTTC. Protein product: CSVEGGTGGYTF. The full variable domain, its missing parts supplied by reference TRBV29-1 and TRBJ1-2, is SAVISQKPSRDICQRGTSLTIQCQVDSQVTMMFWYRQQPGQSLTLIATANQGSEATYESGFVIDKFPISRPNLTFSTLTVSNMSPEDSSIYLCSVEGGTGGYTFGSGTRLTVV.

This clone rates as medium-sized. The chain combines TRBV28 with TRBJ2-2, with a possible D match to TRBD1 (6 bases). In germline, CDR1 is MDHEN, CDR2 SYDVKM. Trimming stripped 8 bases from V and 5 bases from J, with 15 bases between. This CDR3 spans 14 amino acids. CDR3 in amino acids: CASRTAPTTGELFF. As DNA, the CDR3 is TGTGCCAGCCGGACAGCCCCCACGACCGGGGAGCTGTTTTTT.

In this sample, this clone turned up a few times. This rearrangement joins TRBV6-8 to TRBJ1-2; D gene uncertain. Per germline, CDR1 MNHGY and CDR2 SAAAGT. V was clipped by 6 bases and J by 4 bases, with 12 bases between them. There are 13 residues in the CDR3. As DNA, the CDR3 is TGTGCCAGCAGCCCGACGGATGTCTATGGCTACACCTTC. Residues: CASSPTDVYGYTF.

This clone has ten or more counts. The V gene is TRBV4-1, the J gene TRBJ1-3; the D gene is possibly TRBD1 (6 bases). The germline gives CDR1 MGHRA, CDR2 YSYEKL. Trimming took off 3 bases at V and 8 bases at J, with 14 bases between the two ends. The CDR3 loop spans 14 amino acids. The CDR3 loop is CASSQRGGWDTIYF. In DNA form, the CDR3 reads TGCGCCAGCAGCCAGAGGGGGGGGTGGGACACCATATATTTT.

The CDR3 nucleotides read TGTGCCAGCAACGGGGAAGGGGAAAAACTGTTTTTT. Translation: CASNGEGEKLFF. The V and J genes are TRBV6-8 and TRBJ1-4, with D uncertain. Germline assignment: CDR1 MNHGY and CDR2 SAAAGT. CDR3 size: 12 residues. Trimming shortened V by 7 bases and J by 8 bases, and 11 bases separated the two germline ends.

This clone has a count of ten or more. V and J are TRBV11-3 and TRBJ1-5; 9 bases are shared with TRBD1. CDR3 length: 19 residues. Germline V CDR1 and CDR2: SGHNT, YENEEA. V was pared by 3 bases and J by 3 bases, with 15 bases of the junction left unmatched. CDR3 sequence (DNA): TGTGCCAGCAGCTTTGAAACCCCGGGACAGGGATTAGACAATCAGCCCCAGCATTTT. Its protein product is CASSFETPGQGLDNQPQHF.

The V and J genes are TRBV28 and TRBJ1-5; 7 nucleotides agree with TRBD1. The germline V gene encodes CDR1 MDHEN and CDR2 SYDVKM. V trimming: 6 bases; J trimming: 4 bases; junction bases outside the gene matches: 3. This CDR3 contains 13 residues. CDR3 loop: CASSRTGNQPQHF. The CDR3 DNA follows: TGTGCCAGCAGCCGGACAGGAAATCAGCCCCAGCATTTT. The full variable domain, rest sourced from reference TRBV28 and TRBJ1-5, is DVKVTQSSRYLVKRTGEKVFLECVQDMDHENMFWYRQDPGLGLRLIYFSYDVKMKEKGDIPEGYSVSREKKERFSLILESASTNQTSMYLCASSRTGNQPQHFGDGTRLSIL.

This clone turned up a few times. V and J are TRBV6-8 and TRBJ1-6; no reliable D call. The germline CDR1 and CDR2 sequences are MNHGY and SAAAGT. The CDR3 length is 18 residues. The V and J ends lost 5 bases and 0 bases respectively, with 17 bases between them. The CDR3, as DNA: TGTGCCAGCAGTAGAAGCGCGACAAGACGCTCCTATAATTCACCCCTCCACTTT. It codes for CASSRSATRRSYNSPLHF.